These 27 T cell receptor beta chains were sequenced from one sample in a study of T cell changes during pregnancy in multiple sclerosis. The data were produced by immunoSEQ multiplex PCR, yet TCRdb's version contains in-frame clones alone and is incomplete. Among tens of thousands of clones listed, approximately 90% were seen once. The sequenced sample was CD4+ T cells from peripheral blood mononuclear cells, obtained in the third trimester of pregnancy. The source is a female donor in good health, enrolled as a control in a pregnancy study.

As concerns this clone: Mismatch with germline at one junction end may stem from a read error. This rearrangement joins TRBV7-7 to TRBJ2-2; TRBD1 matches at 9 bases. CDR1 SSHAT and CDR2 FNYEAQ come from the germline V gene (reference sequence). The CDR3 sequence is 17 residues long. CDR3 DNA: TGTGCTAGCAGCTTATTACCTGGGACAGGGATAGCCGGGGAGCTGTTTTTT. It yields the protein CASSLLPGTGIAGELFF.

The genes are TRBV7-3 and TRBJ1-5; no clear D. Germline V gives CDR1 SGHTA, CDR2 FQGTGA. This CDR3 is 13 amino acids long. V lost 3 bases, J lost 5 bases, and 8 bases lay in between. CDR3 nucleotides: TGTGCCAGCAGCTTCTCCGGGGATCAGCCCCAGCATTTT. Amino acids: CASSFSGDQPQHF.

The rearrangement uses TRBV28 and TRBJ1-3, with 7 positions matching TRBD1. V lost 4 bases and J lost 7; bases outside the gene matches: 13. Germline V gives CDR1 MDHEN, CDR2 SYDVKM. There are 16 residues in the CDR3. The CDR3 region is CASSSHSGTAFNTIYF. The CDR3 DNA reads TGTGCCAGCAGTTCACACTCCGGGACAGCATTCAACACCATATATTTT.

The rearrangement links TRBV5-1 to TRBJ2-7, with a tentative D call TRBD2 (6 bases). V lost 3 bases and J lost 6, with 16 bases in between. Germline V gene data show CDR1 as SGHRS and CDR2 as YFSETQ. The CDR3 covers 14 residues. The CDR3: CASSSEGGAGEQYF. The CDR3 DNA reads TGCGCCAGCAGCTCCGAGGGAGGTGCCGGCGAGCAGTACTTC.

The CDR3 sequence is CASSGGRDYGYTF. Here the CDR3 DNA reads TGTGCCAGCAGTGGGGGGCGCGACTATGGCTACACCTTC. V and J are TRBV2 and TRBJ1-2, with D possibly TRBD1 on 6 matching bases. The CDR3 consists of 13 residues. Germline values: CDR1 SNHLY, CDR2 FYNNEI. Trimming took 4 bases from V and 3 from J, leaving 9 bases between them.

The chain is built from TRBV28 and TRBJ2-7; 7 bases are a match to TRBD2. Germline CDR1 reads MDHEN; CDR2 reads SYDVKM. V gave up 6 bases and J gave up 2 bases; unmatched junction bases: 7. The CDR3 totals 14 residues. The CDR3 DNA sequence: TGTGCCAGCAGACAAGCCGGGACTACCTACGAGCAGTACTTC. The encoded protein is CASRQAGTTYEQYF.

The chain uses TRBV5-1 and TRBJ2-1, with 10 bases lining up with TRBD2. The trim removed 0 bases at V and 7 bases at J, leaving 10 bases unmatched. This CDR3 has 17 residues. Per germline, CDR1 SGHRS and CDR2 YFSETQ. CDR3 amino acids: CASSLVVSGGLLNEQFF. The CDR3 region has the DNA TGCGCCAGCAGCTTGGTCGTTAGCGGGGGGTTGCTTAATGAGCAGTTCTTC.

The CDR3 DNA follows: TGTGCCATCAGTGGGGCCACCCAGATCACAGATACGCAGTATTTT. Its translation is CAISGATQITDTQYF. The chain joins TRBV10-3 to TRBJ2-3, with D uncertain. Per germline, CDR1 ENHRY and CDR2 SYGVKD. The V end lost 4 bases, the J end lost 2 bases, and 13 bases lay between the germline ends. The CDR3 contains 15 residues.

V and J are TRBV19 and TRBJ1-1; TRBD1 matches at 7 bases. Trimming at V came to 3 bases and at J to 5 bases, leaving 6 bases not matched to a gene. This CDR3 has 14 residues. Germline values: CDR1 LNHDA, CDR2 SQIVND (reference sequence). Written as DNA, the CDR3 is TGTGCCAGTAGTATCTACAGGGGTTCGACTGAAGCTTTCTTT. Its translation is CASSIYRGSTEAFF.

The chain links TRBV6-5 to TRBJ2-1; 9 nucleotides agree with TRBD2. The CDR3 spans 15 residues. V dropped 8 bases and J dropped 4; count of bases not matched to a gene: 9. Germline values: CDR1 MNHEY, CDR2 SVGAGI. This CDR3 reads CASGKGSGGYNEQFF. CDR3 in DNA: TGTGCCAGCGGCAAAGGGAGCGGGGGGTACAATGAGCAGTTCTTC.

The CDR3 nucleotides read TGTGCCAGCAGCCAAGATGTAGGGACTACCTTTACGCAGTATTTT. Protein: CASSQDVGTTFTQYF. V gene TRBV4-2 combines with J gene TRBJ2-3, with 7 bases identical to TRBD2. The germline CDR1 and CDR2 sequences are LGHNA and YNFKEQ. This CDR3 is 15 amino acids long. V lost 0 bases and J lost 8; bases outside the gene matches: 8.

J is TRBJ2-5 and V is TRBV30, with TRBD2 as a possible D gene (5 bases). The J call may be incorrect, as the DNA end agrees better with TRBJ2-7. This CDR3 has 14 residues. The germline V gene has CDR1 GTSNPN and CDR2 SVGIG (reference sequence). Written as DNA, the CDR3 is TGTGCCTGGAGTGGACACCGGGGATCCTACGAGCAGTACTTC. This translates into CAWSGHRGSYEQYF.

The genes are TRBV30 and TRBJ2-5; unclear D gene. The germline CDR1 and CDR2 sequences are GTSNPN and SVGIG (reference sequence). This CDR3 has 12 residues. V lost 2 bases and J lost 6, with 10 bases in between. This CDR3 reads CAWSLVTKTQYF. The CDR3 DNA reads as TGTGCCTGGAGTCTGGTAACAAAGACCCAGTACTTC.

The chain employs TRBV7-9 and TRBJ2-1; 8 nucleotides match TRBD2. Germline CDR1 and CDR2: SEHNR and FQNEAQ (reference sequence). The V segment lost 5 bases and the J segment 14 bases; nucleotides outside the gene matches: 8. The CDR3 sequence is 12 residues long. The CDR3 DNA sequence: TGTGCCAGCAGCCTTGACAGCGGGAGTGAGTTCTTC. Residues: CASSLDSGSEFF.

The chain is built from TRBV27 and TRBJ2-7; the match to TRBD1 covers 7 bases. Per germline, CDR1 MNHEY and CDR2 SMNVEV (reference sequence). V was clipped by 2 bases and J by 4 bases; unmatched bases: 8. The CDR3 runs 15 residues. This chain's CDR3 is CASSLAPDRAYEQYF. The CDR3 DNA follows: TGTGCCAGCAGTTTAGCCCCCGACAGGGCATACGAGCAGTACTTC.

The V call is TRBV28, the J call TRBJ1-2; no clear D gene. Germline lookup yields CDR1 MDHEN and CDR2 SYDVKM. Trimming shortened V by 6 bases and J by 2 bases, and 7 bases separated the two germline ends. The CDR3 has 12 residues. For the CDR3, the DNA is TGTGCCAGCAGGGGCACGAACTATGGCTACACCTTC. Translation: CASRGTNYGYTF.

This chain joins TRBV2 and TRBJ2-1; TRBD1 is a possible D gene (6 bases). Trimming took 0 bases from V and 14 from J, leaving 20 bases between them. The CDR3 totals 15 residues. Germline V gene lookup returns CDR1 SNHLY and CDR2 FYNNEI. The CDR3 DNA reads TGTGCCAGCAGTGAAGCAGGACAACAACGGGACAAGGAGTTCTTC. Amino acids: CASSEAGQQRDKEFF.

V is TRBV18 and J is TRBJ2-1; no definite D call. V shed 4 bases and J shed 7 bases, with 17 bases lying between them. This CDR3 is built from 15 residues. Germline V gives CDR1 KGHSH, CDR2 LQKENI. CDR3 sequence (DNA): TGTGCCAGCTCACAGCCGGGTGGGTTGGCAAATGAGCAGTTCTTC. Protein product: CASSQPGGLANEQFF.

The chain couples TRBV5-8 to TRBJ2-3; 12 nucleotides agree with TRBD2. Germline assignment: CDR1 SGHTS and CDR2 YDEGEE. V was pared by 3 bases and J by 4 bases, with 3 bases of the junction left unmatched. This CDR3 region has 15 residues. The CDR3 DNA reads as TGTGCCAGCAGCTCTAGCGGGAGGGCCTCAGATACGCAGTATTTT. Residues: CASSSSGRASDTQYF.

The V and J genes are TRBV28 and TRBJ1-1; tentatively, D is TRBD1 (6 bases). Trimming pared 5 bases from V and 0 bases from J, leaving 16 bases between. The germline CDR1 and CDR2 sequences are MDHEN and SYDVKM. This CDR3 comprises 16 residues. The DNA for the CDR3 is TGTGCCAGCAGTAAATTCAGACAGGCCATGAACACTGAAGCTTTCTTT. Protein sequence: CASSKFRQAMNTEAFF.

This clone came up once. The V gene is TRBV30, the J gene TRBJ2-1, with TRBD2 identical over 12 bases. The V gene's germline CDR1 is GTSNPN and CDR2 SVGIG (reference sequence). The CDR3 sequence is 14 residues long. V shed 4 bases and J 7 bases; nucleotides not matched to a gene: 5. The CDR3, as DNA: TGTGCCTGGAATAGGCTAGCGGGAGGGAATGAGCAGTTCTTC. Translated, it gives CAWNRLAGGNEQFF.

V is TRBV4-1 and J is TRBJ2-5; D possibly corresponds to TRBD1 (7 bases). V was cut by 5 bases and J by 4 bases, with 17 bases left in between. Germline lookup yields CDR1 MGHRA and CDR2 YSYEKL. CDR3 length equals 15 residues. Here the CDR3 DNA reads TGCGCCAGCAGCGCCCCCTCAGGGGGGCGAGAGACCCAGTACTTC. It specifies CASSAPSGGRETQYF.

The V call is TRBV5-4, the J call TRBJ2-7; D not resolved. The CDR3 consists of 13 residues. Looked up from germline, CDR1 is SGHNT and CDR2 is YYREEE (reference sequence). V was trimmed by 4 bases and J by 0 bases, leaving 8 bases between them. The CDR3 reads CASSPPHSYEQYF. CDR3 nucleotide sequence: TGTGCCAGCAGCCCCCCACACTCCTACGAGCAGTACTTC. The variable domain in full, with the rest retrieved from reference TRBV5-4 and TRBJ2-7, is ETGVTQSPTHLIKTRGQQVTLRCSSQSGHNTVSWYQQALGQGPQFIFQYYREEENGRGNFPPRFSGLQFPNYSSELNVNALELDDSALYLCASSPPHSYEQYFGPGTRLTVT.

The chain's CDR3 is CASSLRDLNTGELFF. The CDR3 DNA is TGTGCCAGCAGCCTCCGGGATTTGAACACCGGGGAGCTGTTTTTT. The rearrangement joins TRBV13 to TRBJ2-2; TRBD2 is a possible D gene (5 bases). Germline values: CDR1 PRHDT, CDR2 FYEKMQ (reference sequence). Trimming cost V 5 bases and J 1 base, with 11 bases left between them. This CDR3 contains 15 residues.

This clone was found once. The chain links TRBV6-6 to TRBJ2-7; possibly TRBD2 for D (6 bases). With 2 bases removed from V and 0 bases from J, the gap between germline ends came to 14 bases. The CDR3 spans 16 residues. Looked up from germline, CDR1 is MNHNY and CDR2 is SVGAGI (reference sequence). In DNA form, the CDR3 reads TGTGCCAGCAGTTACGGAGGGAGCGAGAGCTCCTACGAGCAGTACTTC. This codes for CASSYGGSESSYEQYF.

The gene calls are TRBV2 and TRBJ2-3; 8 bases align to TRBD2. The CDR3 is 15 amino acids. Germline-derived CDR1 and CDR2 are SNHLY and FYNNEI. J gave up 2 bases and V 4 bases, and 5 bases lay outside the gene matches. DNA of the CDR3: TGTGCCAGCAGTGGGGGTAGCGGGGTCACAGATACGCAGTATTTT. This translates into CASSGGSGVTDTQYF. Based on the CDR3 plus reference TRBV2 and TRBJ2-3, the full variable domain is EPEVTQTPSHQVTQMGQEVILRCVPISNHLYFYWYRQILGQKVEFLVSFYNNEISEKSEIFDDQFSVERPDGSNFTLKIRSTKLEDSAMYFCASSGGSGVTDTQYFGPGTRLTVL.

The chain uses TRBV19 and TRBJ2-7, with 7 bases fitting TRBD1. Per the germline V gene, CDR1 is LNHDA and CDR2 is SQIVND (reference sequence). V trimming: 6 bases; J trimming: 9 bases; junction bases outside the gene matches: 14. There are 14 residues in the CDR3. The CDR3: CASRRKPSGGRQYF. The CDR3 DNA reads TGTGCCAGTAGGAGGAAACCCTCAGGGGGACGGCAGTACTTC.